This T cell receptor (beta chain) was recovered during a study of OX40 agonist ivuxolimab in advanced cancers. For the study at large: With ivuxolimab, an agonistic anti-OX40 (CD134) antibody, patients were treated.

Concerning this clone: Its antigen remains unidentified.

Generated by immunoSEQ multiplex PCR, the TCRdb table keeps only in-frame clones and is missing some. Here the sample spans about 97,000 clones, about nine tenths being singletons. Study outcomes and limitations: Partial responders receiving 0.1-3.0 mg/kg showed among the lowest clonal expansion.

The sample was CD4+ or CD8+ T cells sorted from blood, taken in a trial of the OX40 agonist ivuxolimab. This sequence was found in an adult with an advanced solid tumor such as melanoma, head and neck, liver or kidney cancer.

CDR3 nucleotide sequence: TGTGCCTGGAAGGGGACAGGGGGATCCGGGGAGCTGTTTTTT. Protein sequence: CAWKGTGGSGELFF. The rearrangement links TRBV30 to TRBJ2-2; 11 bases map to TRBD1. The CDR3 length is 14 residues. The ends lost 4 bases at V and 6 bases at J; junction bases unmatched: 4. Per the germline V gene, CDR1 is GTSNPN and CDR2 is SVGIG (reference sequence).